Only one count was recorded for the clone carrying this T cell receptor (beta chain). The antigen is unknown. A much larger clone differs from this one at a single base, so this may be a read error. These data belong to a study of molecular identifiers for immune sequencing clone quantification. There are 15 residues in the CDR3. After removal of 0 bases from V and 3 bases from J, the junction contained 3 bases not matched to a gene. Germline assignment: CDR1 MGHRA and CDR2 YSYEKL. A CD8+CD4-CCR7+CD45RA+ gate was used to sort naive CD8 T cells. The study, taken as a whole, reports: Identical TCR molecules can share a barcode, and this sharing could underestimate highly expanded clone sizes.

Bulk TCR library preparation followed previously described methods with listed TCR primers. TCRdb recomputed calls from the PCR reads with MiXCR, one row per CDR3 protein. The sample holds 550,000 to 750,000 distinct CDR3 sequences, roughly 21% seen once. The clonotype was recovered from a human donor in good health. Some libraries in this study had Jurkat cell RNA spiked in. The chain is built from TRBV4-1 and TRBJ2-5; 8 positions agree with TRBD2. Material for sequencing was naive CD8+ T cells from blood, with Jurkat cell RNA spiked in. The sample's subset: FACS-sorted CD8+CD4-CCR7+CD45RA+ naive T cells. In DNA form, the CDR3 reads TGCGCCAGCAGCCAAGAGCGGGGGGAGGAAGAGACCCAGTACTTC. Protein sequence: CASSQERGEEETQYF.